This passage covers 5 T cell receptor beta chains from one sample sequenced in a study of blood T cell repertoires in COVID-19. Sequenced by immunoSEQ multiplex PCR; TCRdb stores in-frame clones only, minus some. The sample has 60,000 to 75,000 clones; 90% to 95% are singletons. The material sequenced was peripheral blood. The source is a man aged 35 to 55 with COVID-19, enrolled during active disease.

The V gene is TRBV7-9, the J gene TRBJ2-5; 7 bases match TRBD1. Germline CDR1 SEHNR, CDR2 FQNEAQ (reference sequence). Unmatched junction bases numbered 16, after V lost 4 bases and J lost 5 bases. This CDR3 spans 17 amino acids. The CDR3 coding sequence is TGTGCCAGCAGCTCGATGACCAGGGGGAATGTTAAGGAGACCCAGTACTTC. Protein sequence: CASSSMTRGNVKETQYF.

The rearrangement links TRBV5-5 to TRBJ1-5, with 9 bases aligning to TRBD1. V trimming: 0 bases; J trimming: 7 bases; junction bases outside the gene matches: 5. This CDR3 has 15 residues. Germline CDR1 SGHKS, CDR2 YYEKEE (reference sequence). The CDR3: CASSLGDRVGQPQHF. CDR3 DNA: TGTGCCAGCAGCTTGGGGGACAGGGTGGGACAGCCCCAGCATTTT.

V and J are TRBV5-4 and TRBJ1-4; 7 positions agree with TRBD1. The CDR3 has 16 amino acids. Germline trimming cut 2 bases from V and 7 bases from J; bases unmatched to any gene: 11. Germline CDR1 SGHNT, CDR2 YYREEE (reference sequence). CDR3 coding DNA: TGTGCCAGCAGCTTATCCCAGGGGGTCTTAAGTGAAAAACTGTTTTTT. This gives the protein CASSLSQGVLSEKLFF.

The rearrangement uses TRBV30 and TRBJ1-1; D ambiguous. Trimming pared 2 bases from V and 9 bases from J, leaving 13 bases between. Germline CDR1 is GTSNPN and CDR2 is SVGIG (reference sequence). The CDR3 spans 12 residues. The CDR3 is CAWSPSGVQAFF. The CDR3, as DNA: TGTGCCTGGAGTCCCTCCGGAGTGCAAGCTTTCTTT.

This chain joins TRBV6-5 and TRBJ1-1; D remains unclear. Germline values: CDR1 MNHEY, CDR2 SVGAGI. V was pared by 2 bases and J by 1 base, with 5 bases between. The CDR3 has 13 residues. The CDR3 protein is CASSYTTNTEAFF. DNA for the CDR3: TGTGCCAGCAGTTACACTACGAACACTGAAGCTTTCTTT.